This is a list of T cell receptor beta chains from one sample in a study of early T cells in non-severe SARS-CoV-2 infection. TCRdb recomputed calls from the 5' RACE reads with MiXCR, one row per CDR3 protein. The sample records some 87,000 distinct CDR3 sequences, around 13% being singletons. Sequenced material: whole blood. These receptor sequences come from an adult who was a healthcare worker with PCR-confirmed SARS-CoV-2 infection or an uninfected control (not recorded which). CDR3s include the opening cysteine and the closing phenylalanine or tryptophan. The order of the fields is J gene, V gene, clone size, D gene, CDR3 protein, CDR3 DNA. A D gene is named only where the DNA matches it firmly. Clone size is stated in some rows and not others, as once, few, many or a class when expanded.

TRBJ2-1 | TRBV12-3/TRBV12-4 | NA | TRBD1 | CASRRTGVNEQFF | TGTGCCAGCAGAAGAACAGGGGTCAATGAGCAGTTCTTC
TRBJ1-3 | TRBV27 | many | NA | CASRKSNSGNTIYF | TGTGCCAGCAGGAAAAGCAACTCTGGAAACACCATATATTTT
TRBJ2-2 | TRBV7-8 | many | TRBD2 | CASSPTGGLLAGELFF | TGTGCCAGCAGCCCAACGGGGGGTTTATTGGCCGGGGAGCTGTTTTTT
TRBJ1-3 | TRBV7-2 | NA | NA | CASSLGHPYSGNTIYF | TGTGCCAGCAGCTTGGGACACCCATACTCTGGAAACACCATATATTTT
TRBJ1-5 | TRBV7-6 | many | NA | CASSPGVNQPQHF | TGTGCCAGCAGCCCAGGGGTGAATCAGCCCCAGCATTTT
TRBJ2-7 | TRBV9 | many | NA | CASSPSSGWEEQYF | TGTGCCAGCAGCCCCTCTTCGGGCTGGGAGGAGCAGTACTTC
TRBJ2-1 | TRBV29-1 | many | NA | CSVEAVAAGGQFF | TGCAGCGTTGAAGCTGTGGCGGCCGGTGGGCAGTTCTTC
TRBJ2-1 | TRBV9 | many | TRBD1 | CASSGTGNYNEQFF | TGTGCCAGCAGCGGGACAGGGAACTACAATGAGCAGTTCTTC
TRBJ2-1 | TRBV6-2/TRBV6-3 | many | NA | CASSYPAAGNEQFF | TGTGCCAGCAGTTACCCGGCAGCGGGCAATGAGCAGTTCTTC
TRBJ1-6 | TRBV27 | many | NA | CASSSYRADNSPLHF | TGTGCCAGCAGTTCCTACAGGGCGGATAATTCACCCCTCCACTTT
TRBJ2-5 | TRBV11-2 | NA | TRBD1 | CASSSYRGQRTQYF | TGTGCCAGCAGCTCATACAGGGGGCAGCGGACCCAGTACTTC
TRBJ2-3 | TRBV7-9 | many | NA | CASSSTGDTQYF | TGTGCCAGCAGCTCCACGGGAGATACGCAGTATTTT
TRBJ2-7 | TRBV12-3/TRBV12-4 | NA | NA | CASSRNLPTYEQYF | TGTGCCAGCTCACGCAACTTGCCGACCTACGAGCAGTACTTC
TRBJ1-5 | TRBV11-2 | few | TRBD1 | CASSPNRGDQPQHF | TGTGCCAGCAGCCCTAACAGGGGCGATCAGCCCCAGCATTTT
TRBJ2-7 | TRBV7-2 | many | TRBD1 | CASSQRQGLYEQYF | TGTGCCAGCAGCCAACGACAGGGGTTATACGAGCAGTACTTC
TRBJ2-7 | TRBV15 | NA | NA | CATSSTHVRGTESSYEQYF | TGTGCCACCAGCAGTACACACGTCCGGGGGACAGAAAGCTCCTACGAGCAGTACTTC
TRBJ2-1 | TRBV28 | NA | TRBD2 | CASSTSGPEQFF | TGTGCCAGCAGTACTAGCGGCCCTGAGCAGTTCTTC
TRBJ1-1 | TRBV28 | NA | TRBD1 | CASKNNRDRVSEAFF | TGTGCCAGCAAAAACAATAGAGACAGGGTTTCTGAAGCTTTCTTT
TRBJ2-5 | TRBV3-1 | few | TRBD2 | CASSQGGGTSGTQYF | TGTGCCAGCAGCCAGGGAGGTGGGACTAGCGGGACCCAGTACTTC
TRBJ2-7 | TRBV10-3 | many | NA | CAISDPDYPSYEQYF | TGTGCCATCAGTGACCCCGACTACCCCTCCTACGAGCAGTACTTC
TRBJ2-1 | TRBV10-2 | few | TRBD2 | CASRPQISGIYNEQFF | TGCGCCAGCAGACCACAAATAAGCGGGATCTACAATGAGCAGTTCTTC
TRBJ2-7 | TRBV27 | few | NA | CASSLERDSYEQYF | TGTGCCAGCAGTTTAGAGAGAGACTCCTACGAGCAGTACTTC
TRBJ1-2 | TRBV7-9 | many | TRBD1 | CASSTTGTGLVDYGYTF | TGTGCCAGCAGCACCACCGGGACAGGGCTCGTTGACTATGGCTACACCTTC
TRBJ1-1 | TRBV6-2/TRBV6-3 | few | NA | CASSYTKRGGTEAFF | TGTGCCAGCAGTTACACCAAGAGGGGAGGCACTGAAGCTTTCTTT
TRBJ2-5 | TRBV6-6 | NA | NA | CASSWDSSQGTQYF | TGTGCCAGCAGTTGGGACTCCAGTCAGGGGACCCAGTACTTC
TRBJ2-7 | TRBV19 | few | NA | CASSAPGRHPYEQYF | TGTGCCAGTAGTGCCCCTGGCCGGCATCCCTACGAGCAGTACTTC
TRBJ2-1 | TRBV28 | few | NA | CASCPSGSYNEQFF | TGTGCCAGCTGCCCATCCGGCTCCTACAATGAGCAGTTCTTC
TRBJ2-5 | TRBV3-1 | few | NA | CASSQGQRPYQETQYF | TGTGCCAGCAGCCAAGGACAGCGGCCGTACCAAGAGACCCAGTACTTC
TRBJ2-7 | TRBV2 | NA | TRBD2 | CASRRAGGPVFYEQYF | TGTGCCAGCAGGAGAGCGGGAGGCCCCGTCTTCTACGAGCAGTACTTC
TRBJ1-1 | TRBV5-1 | few | NA | CASSPTGSTEAFF | TGCGCCAGCAGCCCTACAGGGTCAACTGAAGCTTTCTTT
TRBJ2-7 | TRBV6-6 | many | TRBD2 | CASSNGASGGGEQYF | TGTGCCAGCAGTAACGGAGCTAGCGGGGGAGGCGAGCAGTACTTC
TRBJ2-1 | TRBV6-1 | many | NA | CASSDRGDYNEQFF | TGTGCCAGCAGTGACAGGGGGGATTACAATGAGCAGTTCTTC
TRBJ2-1 | TRBV29-1 | few | TRBD2 | CSVLTSGDEQFF | TGCAGCGTCCTGACTAGCGGGGATGAGCAGTTCTTC
TRBJ1-1 | TRBV10-2 | many | NA | CASSLIQMNTEAFF | TGCGCCAGCAGTTTAATACAAATGAACACTGAAGCTTTCTTT
TRBJ2-3 | TRBV29-1 | few | NA | CSVEGRLAVEGTQYF | TGCAGCGTTGAAGGCAGGCTAGCTGTAGAGGGTACGCAGTATTTT
TRBJ1-1 | TRBV13 | few | NA | CASSTSENTEAFF | TGTGCCAGCAGCACATCAGAGAACACTGAAGCTTTCTTT
TRBJ1-3 | TRBV3-1 | many | NA | CASSQDIPDERSGNTIYF | TGTGCCAGCAGCCAAGATATCCCCGACGAGCGCAGTGGAAACACCATATATTTT
TRBJ2-7 | TRBV24-1 | few | NA | CATSDHRGGYEQYF | TGTGCCACCAGTGATCACAGGGGAGGCTACGAGCAGTACTTC
TRBJ1-5 | TRBV20-1 | NA | TRBD1 | CSAQGDSNQPQHF | TGCAGCGCCCAGGGGGATAGCAATCAGCCCCAGCATTTT
TRBJ2-3 | TRBV11-2 | many | TRBD2 | CASSYGAGESDTQYF | TGTGCCAGCAGCTACGGAGCGGGAGAGTCGGATACGCAGTATTTT
TRBJ2-7 | TRBV27 | few | TRBD2 | CASSLLGLASYEQYF | TGTGCCAGCAGTTTACTAGGACTAGCTTCCTACGAGCAGTACTTC
TRBJ2-5 | TRBV9 | few | TRBD2 | CASSTLAGQETQYF | TGTGCCAGCAGCACCCTAGCGGGCCAAGAGACCCAGTACTTC
TRBJ1-5 | TRBV20-1 | many | NA | CSAHRGTRSGNQPQHF | TGCAGTGCCCACCGGGGGACACGGTCGGGCAATCAGCCCCAGCATTTT
TRBJ2-2 | TRBV3-1 | NA | NA | CASSQDLASGGGELFF | TGTGCCAGCAGCCAAGACCTGGCCAGCGGAGGCGGGGAGCTGTTTTTT
TRBJ2-1 | TRBV28 | few | NA | CASGTRGYNEQFF | TGTGCCAGTGGGACAAGAGGGTACAATGAGCAGTTCTTC
TRBJ2-2 | TRBV7-9 | few | TRBD2 | CASSDEASGFSGELFF | TGTGCCAGCAGCGATGAGGCTAGCGGGTTCTCCGGGGAGCTGTTTTTT